This T cell receptor beta chain was sequenced in a study of cytomegalovirus exposure and HLA in healthy donors. Study-wide context: Both the approximately 130 validation repertoires and the approximately 700 first-cohort repertoires used the same platform, as reported by a later analysis.

This clone was detected only once. Its target is not known. The length of the CDR3 is 14 residues. V was cut by 0 bases and J by 1 base, with 4 bases left in between. The germline CDR1 and CDR2 sequences are SGHRS and YFSETQ. Clones were read by immunoSEQ multiplex PCR, and TCRdb kept only the in-frame ones, dropping some. The sample lists about 220,000 clones, 85% to 95% seen once, with roughly 1% in the top ten. Overall study results and limits: Most sequenced TCRs were rare (though some public TCRs occurred in many donors). Cytomegalovirus association was assigned to approximately 160 TCR beta chains. TCR clusters originating in the first cohort tended to co-occur in the 120 validation repertoires, according to a later analysis.

The sequence was obtained from a woman between 18 and 29 years old in good health and CMV-seronegative. The V call is TRBV5-1, the J call TRBJ2-2; no definite D call. Sample: PBMCs. CDR3 bases: TGCGCCAGCAGCTTGGACAAGAACACCGGGGAGCTGTTTTTT. Translation gives CASSLDKNTGELFF.